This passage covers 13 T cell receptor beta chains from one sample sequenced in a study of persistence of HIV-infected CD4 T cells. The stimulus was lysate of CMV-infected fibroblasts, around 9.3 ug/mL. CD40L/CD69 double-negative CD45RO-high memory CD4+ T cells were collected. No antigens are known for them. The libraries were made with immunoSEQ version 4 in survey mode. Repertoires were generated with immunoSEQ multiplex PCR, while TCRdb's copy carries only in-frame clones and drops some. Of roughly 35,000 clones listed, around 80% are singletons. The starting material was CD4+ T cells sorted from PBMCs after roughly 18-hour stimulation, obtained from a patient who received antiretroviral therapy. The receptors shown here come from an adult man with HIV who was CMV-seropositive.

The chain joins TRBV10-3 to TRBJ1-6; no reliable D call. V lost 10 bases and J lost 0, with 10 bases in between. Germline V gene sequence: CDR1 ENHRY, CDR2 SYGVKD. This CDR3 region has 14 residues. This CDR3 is CASLGSSYNSPLHF. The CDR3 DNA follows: TGTGCCAGCCTAGGGAGCTCCTATAATTCACCCCTCCACTTT.

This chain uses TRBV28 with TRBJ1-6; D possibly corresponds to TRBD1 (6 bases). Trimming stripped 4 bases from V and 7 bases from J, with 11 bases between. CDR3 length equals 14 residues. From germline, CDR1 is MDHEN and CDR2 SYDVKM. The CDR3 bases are TGTGCCAGCAGTTCAAGGGGGAGAAATTCACCCCTCCACTTT. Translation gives CASSSRGRNSPLHF.

The CDR3: CASLWENTEAFF. The CDR3 bases are TGTGCCAGCTTATGGGAGAACACTGAAGCTTTCTTT. This chain links TRBV12-3 or TRBV12-4 with TRBJ1-1; D is unresolved. This CDR3 has 12 residues. The ends were cut back, 8 bases at V and 1 base at J, with 8 bases in the middle.

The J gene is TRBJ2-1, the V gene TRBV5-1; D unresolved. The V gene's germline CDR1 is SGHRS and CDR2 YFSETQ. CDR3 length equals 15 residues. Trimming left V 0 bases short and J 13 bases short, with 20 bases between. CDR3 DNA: TGCGCCAGCAGCTTGGATGTAGGTCCAGTCTCGGGTCAGTTCTTC. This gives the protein CASSLDVGPVSGQFF.

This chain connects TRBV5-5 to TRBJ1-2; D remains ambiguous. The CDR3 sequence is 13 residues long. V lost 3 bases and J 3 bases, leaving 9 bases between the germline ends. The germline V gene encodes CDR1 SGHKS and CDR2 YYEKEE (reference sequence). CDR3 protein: CASSSAGDYGYTF. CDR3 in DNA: TGTGCCAGCAGCTCGGCCGGGGACTATGGCTACACCTTC.

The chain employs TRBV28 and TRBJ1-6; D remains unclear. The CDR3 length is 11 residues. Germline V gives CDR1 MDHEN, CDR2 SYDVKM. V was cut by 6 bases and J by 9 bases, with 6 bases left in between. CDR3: CASSRASPLHF. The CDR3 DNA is TGTGCCAGCAGCCGGGCTTCACCCCTCCACTTT.

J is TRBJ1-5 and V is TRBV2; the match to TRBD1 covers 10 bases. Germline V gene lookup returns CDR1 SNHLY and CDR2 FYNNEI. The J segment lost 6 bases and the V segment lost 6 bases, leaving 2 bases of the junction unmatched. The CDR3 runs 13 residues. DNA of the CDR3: TGTGCCAGCAGGGGACAGGGGATTCAGCCCCAGCATTTT. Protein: CASRGQGIQPQHF. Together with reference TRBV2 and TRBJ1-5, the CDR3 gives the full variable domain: EPEVTQTPSHQVTQMGQEVILRCVPISNHLYFYWYRQILGQKVEFLVSFYNNEISEKSEIFDDQFSVERPDGSNFTLKIRSTKLEDSAMYFCASRGQGIQPQHFGDGTRLSIL.

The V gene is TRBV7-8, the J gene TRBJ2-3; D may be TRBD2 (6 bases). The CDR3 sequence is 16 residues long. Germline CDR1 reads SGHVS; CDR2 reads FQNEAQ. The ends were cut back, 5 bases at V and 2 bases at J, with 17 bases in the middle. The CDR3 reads CASSARDSLFTDTQYF. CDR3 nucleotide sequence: TGTGCCAGCAGCGCCCGGGACTCCCTGTTCACAGATACGCAGTATTTT.

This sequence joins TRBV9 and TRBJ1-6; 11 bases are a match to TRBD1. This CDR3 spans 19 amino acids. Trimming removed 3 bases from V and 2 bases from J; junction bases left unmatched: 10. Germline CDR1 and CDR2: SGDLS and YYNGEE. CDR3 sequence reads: CASSDPGQGVLTYNSPLHF. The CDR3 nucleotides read TGTGCCAGCAGCGATCCGGGACAGGGGGTACTTACCTATAATTCACCCCTCCACTTT.

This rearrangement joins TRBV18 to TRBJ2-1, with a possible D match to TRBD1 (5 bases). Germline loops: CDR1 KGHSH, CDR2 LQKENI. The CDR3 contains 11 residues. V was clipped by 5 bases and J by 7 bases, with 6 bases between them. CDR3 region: CASSKGNEQFF. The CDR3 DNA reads TGTGCCAGCTCAAAGGGGAATGAGCAGTTCTTC. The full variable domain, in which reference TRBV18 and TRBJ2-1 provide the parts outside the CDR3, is NAGVMQNPRHLVRRRGQEARLRCSPMKGHSHVYWYRQLPEEGLKFMVYLQKENIIDESGMPKERFSAEFPKEGPSILRIQQVVRGDSAAYFCASSKGNEQFFGPGTRLTVL.

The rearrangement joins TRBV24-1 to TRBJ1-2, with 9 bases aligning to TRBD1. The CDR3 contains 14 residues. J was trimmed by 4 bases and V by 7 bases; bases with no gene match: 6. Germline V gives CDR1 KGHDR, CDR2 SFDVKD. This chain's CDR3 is CATSPRQGGYGYTF. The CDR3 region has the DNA TGTGCCACCAGCCCCAGACAGGGGGGCTATGGCTACACCTTC.

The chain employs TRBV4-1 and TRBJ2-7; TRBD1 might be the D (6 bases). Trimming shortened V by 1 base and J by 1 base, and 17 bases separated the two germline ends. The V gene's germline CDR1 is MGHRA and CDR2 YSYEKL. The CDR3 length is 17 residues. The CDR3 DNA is TGCGCCAGCAGCCAAGGCGGTGGGGGCAGCCGTTCCTACGAGCAGTACTTC. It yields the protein CASSQGGGGSRSYEQYF.

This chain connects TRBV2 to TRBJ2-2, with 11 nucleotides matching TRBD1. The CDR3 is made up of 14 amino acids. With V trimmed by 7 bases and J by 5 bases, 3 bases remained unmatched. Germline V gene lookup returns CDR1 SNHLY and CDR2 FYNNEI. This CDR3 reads CASNGQGATGELFF. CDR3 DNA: TGTGCCAGCAATGGACAGGGGGCAACCGGGGAGCTGTTTTTT. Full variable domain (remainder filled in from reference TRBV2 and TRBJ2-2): EPEVTQTPSHQVTQMGQEVILRCVPISNHLYFYWYRQILGQKVEFLVSFYNNEISEKSEIFDDQFSVERPDGSNFTLKIRSTKLEDSAMYFCASNGQGATGELFFGEGSRLTVL.